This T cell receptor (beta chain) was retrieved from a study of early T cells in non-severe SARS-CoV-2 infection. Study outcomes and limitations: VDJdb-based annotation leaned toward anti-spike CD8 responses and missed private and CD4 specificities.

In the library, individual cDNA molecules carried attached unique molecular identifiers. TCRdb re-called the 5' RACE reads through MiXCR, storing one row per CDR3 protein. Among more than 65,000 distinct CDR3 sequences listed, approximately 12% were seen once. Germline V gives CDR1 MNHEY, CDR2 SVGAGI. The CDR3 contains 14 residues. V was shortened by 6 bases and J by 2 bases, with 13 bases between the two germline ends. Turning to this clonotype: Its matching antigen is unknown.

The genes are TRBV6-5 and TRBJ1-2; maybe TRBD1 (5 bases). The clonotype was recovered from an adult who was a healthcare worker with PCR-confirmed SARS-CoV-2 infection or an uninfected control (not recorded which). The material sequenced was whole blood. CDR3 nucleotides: TGTGCCAGCAGGCGGTCAGGGAAAAACTATGGCTACACCTTC. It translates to CASRRSGKNYGYTF.